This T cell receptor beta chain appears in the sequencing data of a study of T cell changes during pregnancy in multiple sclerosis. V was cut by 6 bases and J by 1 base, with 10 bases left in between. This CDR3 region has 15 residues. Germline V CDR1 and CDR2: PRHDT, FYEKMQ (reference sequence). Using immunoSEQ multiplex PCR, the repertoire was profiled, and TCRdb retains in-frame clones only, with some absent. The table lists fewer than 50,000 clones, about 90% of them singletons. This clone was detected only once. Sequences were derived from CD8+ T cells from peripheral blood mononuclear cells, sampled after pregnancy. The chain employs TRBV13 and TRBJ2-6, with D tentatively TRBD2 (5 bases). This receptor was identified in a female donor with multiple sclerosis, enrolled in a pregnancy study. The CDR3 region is CASRREKSGANVLTF. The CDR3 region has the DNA TGTGCCAGCAGAAGGGAGAAGTCTGGGGCCAACGTCCTGACTTTC. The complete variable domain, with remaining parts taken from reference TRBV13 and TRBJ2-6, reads AAGVIQSPRHLIKEKRETATLKCYPIPRHDTVYWYQQGPGQDPQFLISFYEKMQSDKGSIPDRFSAQQFSDYHSELNMSSLELGDSALYFCASRREKSGANVLTFGAGSRLTVL.